This TCR beta chain was retrieved from a study of identical twins. V dropped 5 bases and J dropped 4 bases, with 16 bases sitting between them. This CDR3 has 15 amino acids. Germline CDR1 reads SGHTA; CDR2 reads FQGNSA. MiXCR was run by TCRdb on the 5' RACE reads, yielding one entry per CDR3 protein. The sample yields some 710,000 distinct CDR3 sequences, 5.5% to 7.5% seen once. This clonotype was obtained from a young man in good health. What was sequenced was naive T cells sorted from blood. The chain joins TRBV7-2 to TRBJ2-3, with a possible D match to TRBD1 (6 bases). The CDR3 bases are TGTGCCAGCAGCCCCAGGGGTTATGGGCCAGATACGCAGTATTTT. Translation: CASSPRGYGPDTQYF.